Listed below are T cell receptor beta chains from one sample, sequenced in a study of T cells in Graves' hyperthyroidism and ophthalmopathy. TCRdb reanalysed the multiplex PCR reads using MiXCR and keeps one entry per CDR3 protein. The data contain around 300,000 distinct CDR3 sequences, approximately 13% of them seen just once; the ten biggest clones take up roughly 25%. Sequencing was carried out using blood. The receptor set was obtained from a woman aged 25 to 39 with Graves' hyperthyroidism. Both conserved end residues are part of each CDR3. Each record gives: CDR3 DNA, CDR3 protein, J gene, V gene, D gene, clone size. A D gene is named only where the DNA matches it firmly. Size tells how often a clone was seen (once, few, many) or the class of an expanded clone, and some rows leave it out.

TGTGCCAGCAGTTACGAAGGGACTAGCGCCTACGAGCAGTACTTC CASSYEGTSAYEQYF TRBJ2-7 TRBV6-2/TRBV6-3 TRBD2 few
TGTGCCAGCACCCCGCCCCCAAGGGTAAACTACAATGAGCAGTTCTTC CASTPPPRVNYNEQFF TRBJ2-1 TRBV6-1 - many
TGTGCCGAAGCCAGGGGGCCCAATCAGCCCCAGCATTTT CAEARGPNQPQHF TRBJ1-5 TRBV28 TRBD1 many
TGTGCCAGCAGCTTACGCGGGGCCAACACAGATACGCAGTATTTT CASSLRGANTDTQYF TRBJ2-3 TRBV11-2 - few
TGTGCCGCCTCGGAGGTGGCGGGAGGGCACTCCTACGAGCAGTACTTC CAASEVAGGHSYEQYF TRBJ2-7 TRBV7-9 TRBD2 many
TGTGCCAGCTCACCACCGGGACAGGGGAAAGGGCTCTACGAGCAGTTCTTC CASSPPGQGKGLYEQFF TRBJ2-1 TRBV18 TRBD1 -
TGTGCCAGCAAACCCAGCTCGAACACCGGGGAGCTGTTTTTT CASKPSSNTGELFF TRBJ2-2 TRBV11-3 - -
TGTGCCAGCAGTGGGGCTTTTAGACAGGGAGGGGGGTTATACGAGCAGTACTTC CASSGAFRQGGGLYEQYF TRBJ2-7 TRBV25-1 - few
TGTGCCAGCGTAGCTAGGCTAGCGGGAAGTAATGAGCAGTTCTTC CASVARLAGSNEQFF TRBJ2-1 TRBV2 TRBD2 many
TGTGCTAGTGGTTTGGTATTGAGGACTAGCGGAACGCTCACCGGGGAGCTGTTTTTT CASGLVLRTSGTLTGELFF TRBJ2-2 TRBV12-5 TRBD2 many
TGCAGTGCGTACCACCGAGGCCGGGGCAATCAGCCCCAGCATTTT CSAYHRGRGNQPQHF TRBJ1-5 TRBV20-1 - -
TGTGCCAGCAGCTTGCTCGACGGCCGCGTGGAAGAGCAGTACTTC CASSLLDGRVEEQYF TRBJ2-7 TRBV5-5 - -
TGTGCCAGCAGTCCCCGGGGGGGGCGAGGCACCTACGAGCAGTACTTC CASSPRGGRGTYEQYF TRBJ2-7 TRBV28 TRBD2 -
TGCAGCGGCCAACAGGCCCTCGGGGGGAAGACCCAGTACTTC CSGQQALGGKTQYF TRBJ2-5 TRBV29-1 TRBD2 few
TGTGCCAGCAGCAGCCAAGGTATGGATACGCAGTATTTT CASSSQGMDTQYF TRBJ2-3 TRBV3-1 - few
TGTGCCAGCCATCACGGAGACGGGAACACCGGGGAGCTGTTTTTT CASHHGDGNTGELFF TRBJ2-2 TRBV18 - few
TGTGCCAGCAGTTTAGCGGTATACGAGCAGTACTTC CASSLAVYEQYF TRBJ2-7 TRBV6-2/TRBV6-3 - few
TGCGTCAGCAGCCCCGGAAGGGCTAACTATGGCTACACCTTC CVSSPGRANYGYTF TRBJ1-2 TRBV5-1 - few
TGCAGTGCTATTGATCTACGGGAGGGCCCGCACGAGCAGTACTTC CSAIDLREGPHEQYF TRBJ2-7 TRBV20-1 TRBD2 few
TGTGCCTGTTCCCTTAGCGGGGTTAATGAGCAGTTCTTC CACSLSGVNEQFF TRBJ2-1 TRBV30 TRBD2 -
TGTGCCAGCAGTTACAGGGCTACATCAGGCGATACGCAGTATTTT CASSYRATSGDTQYF TRBJ2-3 TRBV6-5 - -
TGCAGCGTTGTCTCTAACACCGGGGAGCTGTTTTTT CSVVSNTGELFF TRBJ2-2 TRBV29-1 - many
TGTGCCAGCAGTGAAGATCTAGCGGGAGTTACACAAGAGACCCAGTACTTC CASSEDLAGVTQETQYF TRBJ2-5 TRBV2 TRBD2 many
TGTGCCAGCACCCCCCGGCTCGGGAATGGCTACACCTTC CASTPRLGNGYTF TRBJ1-2 TRBV12-3/TRBV12-4 - -
TGTGCCAGCAGTCGGAGCCCAGGGTCGAGCAACTCAAACTATGGCTACACCTTC CASSRSPGSSNSNYGYTF TRBJ1-2 TRBV27 - many
TGTGCCAGCTCACCAACCTCGATCGGGTCTCGCGAGCAGTACTTC CASSPTSIGSREQYF TRBJ2-7 TRBV18 - many
TGTGCCAGCAGCTTAGCCGTGGAGGCTTTCTTT CASSLAVEAFF TRBJ1-1 TRBV7-2 - many
TGTGCCAGCAGAATATACCTCGGGGAGCTGTTTTTT CASRIYLGELFF TRBJ2-2 TRBV2 - many
TGCGCCAGCAGCCAAGGAGGGGTCGCACCAACCTACGAGCAGTACTTC CASSQGGVAPTYEQYF TRBJ2-7 TRBV4-1 - -
TGCAGTGCTCAGAGCGGGAGTAGGGACATTCAGTACTTC CSAQSGSRDIQYF TRBJ2-4 TRBV20-1 TRBD2 few
TGTGCCAGCAGTTTGTCCAGGACAAACATTCAGTACTTC CASSLSRTNIQYF TRBJ2-4 TRBV28 - -
TGTGCCAGCAGCCAAGCGCTAGGACAGGGGAACCACGAGCAGTACTTC CASSQALGQGNHEQYF TRBJ2-7 TRBV4-2 TRBD1 -
TGCAGTGCTAGAGAGAAGAAGAGCTACGAGCAGTACTTC CSAREKKSYEQYF TRBJ2-7 TRBV20-1 - many
TGTGCCAGCAGCTCATTTAGGGGTGGCTCTGGGGCCAACGTCCTGACTTTC CASSSFRGGSGANVLTF TRBJ2-6 TRBV13 - many
TGTGCCTGGAGCGTCGAAAGGTCTGGGGGCGTCACTGAAGCTTTCTTT CAWSVERSGGVTEAFF TRBJ1-1 TRBV30 - few
TGTGCCAGCAGTTTATCAGGGCGGGGTGGATTGGGACAGCCCCAGCATTTT CASSLSGRGGLGQPQHF TRBJ1-5 TRBV28 - many
TGTGCCTGGAGTCCCCCCTTCGCGGGAGGGGGGTATGAGCAGTTCTTC CAWSPPFAGGGYEQFF TRBJ2-1 TRBV30 TRBD2 many
TGTGCCAGCAGTGAAGATAGACGGAGAAACACCATATATTTT CASSEDRRRNTIYF TRBJ1-3 TRBV6-1 - few
TGTGCCATCAGTGGCGGGGTCTCGAATGAGCAGTTCTTC CAISGGVSNEQFF TRBJ2-1 TRBV10-3 - many
TGTGCCAGCAGCCCCGAGGGAGTTACGCAGTATTTT CASSPEGVTQYF TRBJ2-3 TRBV3-1 - few
TGTGCTAGTTGTGGGGATACGATGAACACTGAAGCTTTCTTT CASCGDTMNTEAFF TRBJ1-1 TRBV12-5 - many
TGTGCCAGCAGTACCCATAGCGGGAGGTACGAGCAGTACTTC CASSTHSGRYEQYF TRBJ2-7 TRBV27 TRBD2 many
TGTGCCAGCAGGGCCCAGCAGTCCGCGAACACTGAAGCTTTCTTT CASRAQQSANTEAFF TRBJ1-1 TRBV27 - many
TGTGCCAGCAGTTTAGCCGGGACAGGGGACTCACCCCTCCACTTT CASSLAGTGDSPLHF TRBJ1-6 TRBV28 TRBD1 -
TGTGCCAGCAGCGTTAGGGGGGCCGGGGAGCTGTTTTTT CASSVRGAGELFF TRBJ2-2 TRBV9 - few
TGTGCCAGTAGTACCATCACAAGGACAGTCAACACTGAAGCTTTCTTT CASSTITRTVNTEAFF TRBJ1-1 TRBV19 - many
TGTGCCAGCAGTGAAGCTCCCGGGGGGCCGGGCACTGAAGCTTTCTTT CASSEAPGGPGTEAFF TRBJ1-1 TRBV2 - many
TGTGCCAGCAGTGCTACGGACACAGGGCTTCGGGAAAAACTGTTTTTT CASSATDTGLREKLFF TRBJ1-4 TRBV25-1 - few
TGTGCCAGCTCACCGGGGACTGTAACTAATGAAAAACTGTTTTTT CASSPGTVTNEKLFF TRBJ1-4 TRBV18 - -
TGTGCCAGCAAGGCGGGGGGCCCGGAGACCCAGTACTTC CASKAGGPETQYF TRBJ2-5 TRBV28 TRBD2 many
TGTGCCAGCAGCCAAGGGTGGGGAATTAGCAATCAGCCCCAGCATTTT CASSQGWGISNQPQHF TRBJ1-5 TRBV3-1 - -
TGTGCCAGCAGTTTTGATGCGAACACTGAAGCTTTCTTT CASSFDANTEAFF TRBJ1-1 TRBV28 - -
TGTGCCAGCAGGAGGTGGGAGACCCAGTACTTC CASRRWETQYF TRBJ2-5 TRBV28 - many
TGTGCCAGCAGCTTAGAGTTTGGCTACACCTTC CASSLEFGYTF TRBJ1-2 TRBV7-2 - many